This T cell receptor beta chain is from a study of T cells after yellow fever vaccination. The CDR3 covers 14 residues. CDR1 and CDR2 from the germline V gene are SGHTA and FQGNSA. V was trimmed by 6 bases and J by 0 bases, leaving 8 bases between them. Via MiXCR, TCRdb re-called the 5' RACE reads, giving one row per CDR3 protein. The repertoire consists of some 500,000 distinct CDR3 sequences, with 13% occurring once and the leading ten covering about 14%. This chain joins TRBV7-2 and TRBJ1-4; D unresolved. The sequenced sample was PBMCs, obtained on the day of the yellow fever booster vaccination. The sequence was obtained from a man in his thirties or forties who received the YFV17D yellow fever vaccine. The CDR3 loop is CASREGPTNEKLFF. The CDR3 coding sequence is TGTGCCAGCAGAGAAGGACCAACTAATGAAAAACTGTTTTTT. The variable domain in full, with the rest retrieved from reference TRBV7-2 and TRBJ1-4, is GAGVSQSPSNKVTEKGKDVELRCDPISGHTALYWYRQSLGQGLEFLIYFQGNSAPDKSGLPSDRFSAERTGGSVSTLTIQRTQQEDSAVYLCASREGPTNEKLFFGSGTQLSVL.